A selection of T cell receptor beta chains follows, all from one sample in a study of shared clonotypes between healthy human individuals. Sequencing was performed with immunoSEQ multiplex PCR; in TCRdb, only in-frame clones are kept and a portion is missing. Seen here are some 300,000 clones, around 67% observed once, and the top ten hold more than 9%. Sequenced material: memory CD4+ T cells sorted from blood. The receptors stem from a man younger than 40 in good health. The CDR3 runs from the conserved cysteine through the conserved F or W. A D gene is named only where the DNA matches it firmly. Rows may omit the clone size; those that give it use once, few, many or a size class.

CDR3: CSSAVSGSYTF; DNA: TGCAGCTCCGCGGTGTCAGGGAGCTACACCTTC; V: TRBV29-1; D: NA; size: many; J: TRBJ1-2
CDR3: CASSYSGAPRGGYTF; DNA: TGTGCCAGCAGTTACTCCGGTGCTCCTCGAGGTGGCTACACCTTC; V: TRBV6-6; D: NA; size: few; J: TRBJ1-2
CDR3: CASSLGGSQETQYF; DNA: TGCGCCAGCAGCTTGGGGGGAAGCCAAGAGACCCAGTACTTC; V: TRBV5-1; D: NA; size: NA; J: TRBJ2-5
CDR3: CASGTALAKNIQYF; DNA: TGTGCCAGCGGAACAGCACTAGCCAAAAACATTCAGTACTTC; V: TRBV6-1; D: NA; size: few; J: TRBJ2-4
CDR3: CASSLLTSGKYYEQYF; DNA: TGTGCCAGCAGCTTACTCACTAGCGGGAAATACTACGAGCAGTACTTC; V: TRBV7-9; D: TRBD2; size: once; J: TRBJ2-7
CDR3: CASSLGATNEKLFF; DNA: TGTGCCAGCAGCCTGGGGGCCACTAATGAAAAACTGTTTTTT; V: TRBV5-4; D: NA; size: NA; J: TRBJ1-4
CDR3: CASSLPTKVYNEQFF; DNA: TGTGCCAGCAGCTTGCCAACTAAGGTGTACAATGAGCAGTTCTTC; V: TRBV5-6; D: NA; size: NA; J: TRBJ2-1
CDR3: CASSSSMNTEAFF; DNA: TGTGCCAGCAGCTCCAGCATGAACACTGAAGCTTTCTTT; V: TRBV7-2; D: NA; size: NA; J: TRBJ1-1
CDR3: CASSSQANTEAFF; DNA: TGTGCCAGCAGCTCACAGGCGAACACTGAAGCTTTCTTT; V: TRBV7-9; D: NA; size: NA; J: TRBJ1-1
CDR3: CASSETGRGGYGYTF; DNA: TGTGCCAGCAGTGAAACGGGCAGGGGGGGATATGGCTACACCTTC; V: TRBV6-1; D: TRBD1; size: NA; J: TRBJ1-2
CDR3: CASSSPGRGRNEQFF; DNA: TGTGCCAGCAGTTCCCCCGGGCGGGGTAGGAATGAGCAGTTCTTC; V: TRBV28; D: NA; size: many; J: TRBJ2-1
CDR3: CAWSAGHEETQYF; DNA: TGTGCCTGGAGCGCGGGGCACGAGGAGACCCAGTACTTC; V: TRBV30; D: NA; size: NA; J: TRBJ2-5
CDR3: CASSSRLAGRVGELFF; DNA: TGTGCCAGCAGCTCTAGACTAGCGGGAAGGGTCGGGGAGCTGTTTTTT; V: TRBV9; D: TRBD2; size: many; J: TRBJ2-2
CDR3: CATSSFGGREETQYF; DNA: TGTGCCACCAGCTCCTTTGGCGGGAGGGAAGAGACCCAGTACTTC; V: TRBV15; D: TRBD2; size: NA; J: TRBJ2-5
CDR3: CASSLVPSSYEQYF; DNA: TGCGCCAGCAGCTTGGTCCCAAGCTCCTACGAGCAGTACTTC; V: TRBV5-1; D: NA; size: NA; J: TRBJ2-7
CDR3: CSARGTSGYTF; DNA: TGCAGTGCTAGAGGCACCAGCGGCTACACCTTC; V: TRBV20-1; D: NA; size: NA; J: TRBJ1-2
CDR3: CASSLGQAQPQHF; DNA: TGTGCCAGCAGCCTAGGACAGGCTCAGCCCCAGCATTTT; V: TRBV7-8; D: TRBD1; size: NA; J: TRBJ1-5
CDR3: CARKDPEDRYNQPQHF; DNA: TGTGCCAGAAAAGATCCAGAGGATCGTTACAATCAGCCCCAGCATTTT; V: TRBV6-8; D: NA; size: NA; J: TRBJ1-5
CDR3: CASSSSLWTGLNTIYF; DNA: TGTGCCAGCAGCTCATCCTTGTGGACAGGACTAAACACCATATATTTT; V: TRBV7-2; D: TRBD1; size: NA; J: TRBJ1-3
CDR3: CASSFSAGLHEQYF; DNA: TGTGCCAGCAGCTTCTCAGCGGGACTGCATGAGCAGTACTTC; V: TRBV7-8; D: TRBD2; size: NA; J: TRBJ2-7
CDR3: CASTLTGGTEAFF; DNA: TGTGCCAGCACCCTCACCGGGGGCACTGAAGCTTTCTTT; V: TRBV28; D: NA; size: NA; J: TRBJ1-1
CDR3: CASSFSFRGADGYTF; DNA: TGTGCCAGCAGCTTCTCGTTTCGGGGGGCAGATGGCTACACCTTC; V: TRBV7-9; D: NA; size: NA; J: TRBJ1-2
CDR3: CASSIGLGTVLREAFF; DNA: TGTGCCAGTAGTATTGGGCTCGGGACAGTCCTGCGTGAAGCTTTCTTT; V: TRBV19; D: TRBD1; size: NA; J: TRBJ1-1
CDR3: CASSLSRGAGTEAFF; DNA: TGTGCCAGCAGTTTATCGAGGGGGGCCGGGACTGAAGCTTTCTTT; V: TRBV27; D: NA; size: NA; J: TRBJ1-1
CDR3: CSASDSPPNYGYTF; DNA: TGCAGCGCCTCGGACAGTCCCCCTAACTATGGCTACACCTTC; V: TRBV29-1; D: NA; size: NA; J: TRBJ1-2
CDR3: CAISDPGTRGFPDEQYF; DNA: TGTGCCATCAGTGATCCCGGGACTAGGGGATTTCCGGACGAGCAGTACTTC; V: TRBV10-3; D: TRBD2; size: NA; J: TRBJ2-7
CDR3: CASSLAGLAGRAGELFF; DNA: TGTGCCAGCAGCTTGGCCGGACTAGCGGGTCGTGCCGGGGAGCTGTTTTTT; V: TRBV5-4; D: TRBD2; size: NA; J: TRBJ2-2
CDR3: CASSGSYEQYF; DNA: TGCGCCAGCAGTGGTTCCTACGAGCAGTACTTC; V: TRBV10-2; D: NA; size: NA; J: TRBJ2-7
CDR3: CASSSLVGSNYGYTF; DNA: TGTGCCAGCAGCTCCTTAGTGGGCAGCAACTATGGCTACACCTTC; V: TRBV5-6; D: NA; size: NA; J: TRBJ1-2
CDR3: CASSTSGKGSTDTQYF; DNA: TGTGCCAGTAGTACCTCGGGGAAAGGGAGCACAGATACGCAGTATTTT; V: TRBV19; D: NA; size: many; J: TRBJ2-3
CDR3: CASTKKAGTGNEQFF; DNA: TGTGCCAGCACCAAGAAAGCGGGAACAGGCAATGAGCAGTTCTTC; V: TRBV2; D: TRBD2; size: NA; J: TRBJ2-1
CDR3: CASSPTLLGGYEQYF; DNA: TGTGCCAGCAGTCCAACCTTGTTGGGGGGCTACGAGCAGTACTTC; V: TRBV6-5; D: NA; size: few; J: TRBJ2-7
CDR3: CASSWGRGRSGANVLTF; DNA: TGTGCCAGCAGTTGGGGGCGGGGACGCTCTGGGGCCAACGTCCTGACTTTC; V: TRBV27; D: NA; size: NA; J: TRBJ2-6
CDR3: CAWRGFVTEAFF; DNA: TGTGCCTGGAGGGGATTTGTCACTGAAGCTTTCTTT; V: TRBV30; D: NA; size: NA; J: TRBJ1-1
CDR3: CASSSRGQLNTEAFF; DNA: TGTGCCAGCAGCTCTAGGGGGCAGCTGAACACTGAAGCTTTCTTT; V: TRBV13; D: TRBD1; size: NA; J: TRBJ1-1
CDR3: CASSLGSYYEQYF; DNA: TGTGCCAGCAGCTTGGGCAGCTACTACGAGCAGTACTTC; V: TRBV28; D: NA; size: NA; J: TRBJ2-7
CDR3: CASSRGLAGGDTQYF; DNA: TGTGCCAGCAGCCGGGGACTAGCGGGAGGAGATACGCAGTATTTT; V: TRBV28; D: TRBD2; size: NA; J: TRBJ2-3
CDR3: CASSATVSTGANVLTF; DNA: TGTGCCAGCAGTGCCACGGTCTCAACTGGGGCCAACGTCCTGACTTTC; V: TRBV6-1; D: NA; size: NA; J: TRBJ2-6
CDR3: CASSLGLAADTQYF; DNA: TGTGCCAGCAGCTTAGGGCTAGCGGCAGATACGCAGTATTTT; V: TRBV7-2; D: TRBD2; size: NA; J: TRBJ2-3
CDR3: CASSQTGIYQPQHF; DNA: TGTGCCAGCAGCCAGACTGGGATATATCAACCCCAGCATTTT; V: TRBV7-2; D: NA; size: NA; J: TRBJ1-5
CDR3: CASSIRGVSGNTIYF; DNA: TGTGCCAGTAGTATCCGAGGGGTCTCTGGAAACACCATATATTTT; V: TRBV19; D: NA; size: NA; J: TRBJ1-3
CDR3: CASRPGRGGQYQETQYF; DNA: TGCGCCAGCAGACCGGGACGCGGGGGGCAGTACCAAGAGACCCAGTACTTC; V: TRBV5-1; D: TRBD2; size: once; J: TRBJ2-5
CDR3: CAITMDPSGNEQFF; DNA: TGTGCCATCACCATGGACCCCAGCGGCAATGAGCAGTTCTTC; V: TRBV10-3; D: NA; size: NA; J: TRBJ2-1